Listed below are T cell receptor beta chains from one sample, sequenced in a study of Ad26.COV2.S vaccination and SARS-CoV-2 variants. Generated by immunoSEQ multiplex PCR, the TCRdb table keeps only in-frame clones and is missing some. The sample consists of about 400,000 clones, 88% of them appearing once. Sequencing used peripheral blood, obtained in a trial of Ad26.COV2.S vaccine versus placebo. The receptors shown here come from a person between 18 and 65 years old who received the Ad26.COV2.S COVID-19 vaccine or a placebo. Each CDR3 is given with its conserved first and last residue. The D gene is left open where the match is weak. The size of a clone is reported for some rows only, either as once, few or many, or as a class for expanded clones.

clone_size: NA; d_call: NA; v_call: TRBV21-1; j_call: TRBJ1-1; cdr3_aa: CASSKERRNRRYAEAFF; cdr3_nt: TGTGCCAGCAGCAAAGAGAGAAGAAATAGGCGTTACGCTGAAGCTTTCTTT
clone_size: NA; d_call: NA; v_call: TRBV24-1; j_call: TRBJ1-4; cdr3_aa: CASSSGGPAAGGPGKLFF; cdr3_nt: TGTGCCTCCTCTTCAGGAGGCCCGGCGGCCGGCGGCCCAGGAAAACTGTTTTTT
clone_size: NA; d_call: TRBD2; v_call: TRBV11-2; j_call: TRBJ2-7; cdr3_aa: CASSTSGGDSYEQYF; cdr3_nt: TGTGCCAGCAGCACTAGCGGGGGGGACTCCTACGAGCAGTACTTC
clone_size: NA; d_call: TRBD1; v_call: TRBV20-1; j_call: TRBJ1-1; cdr3_aa: CSASDRGRGSEAFF; cdr3_nt: TGCAGTGCTAGTGATAGGGGGCGCGGGTCTGAAGCTTTCTTT
clone_size: NA; d_call: NA; v_call: TRBV6-5; j_call: TRBJ1-4; cdr3_aa: CASSVTGTSNEKLFF; cdr3_nt: TGTGCCAGCAGCGTGACAGGTACAAGTAATGAAAAACTGTTTTTT
clone_size: few; d_call: NA; v_call: TRBV18; j_call: TRBJ2-2; cdr3_aa: CASSRQQNTGELFF; cdr3_nt: TGTGCCAGCTCACGTCAACAGAACACCGGGGAGCTGTTTTTT
clone_size: NA; d_call: TRBD1; v_call: TRBV7-2; j_call: TRBJ1-2; cdr3_aa: CASSWTGGTDGYTF; cdr3_nt: TGTGCCAGCAGCTGGACAGGAGGGACCGATGGCTACACCTTC
clone_size: NA; d_call: NA; v_call: TRBV11-2; j_call: TRBJ1-2; cdr3_aa: CASSSSGGTYGYTF; cdr3_nt: TGTGCCAGCAGCTCCTCGGGGGGGACCTATGGCTACACCTTC
clone_size: NA; d_call: TRBD1; v_call: TRBV19; j_call: TRBJ2-1; cdr3_aa: CASSIDRRAGGKFF; cdr3_nt: TGTGCCAGTAGTATAGACCGGCGGGCAGGGGGCAAGTTCTTC
clone_size: NA; d_call: TRBD1; v_call: TRBV5-1; j_call: TRBJ1-2; cdr3_aa: CASSSRDRGDYTF; cdr3_nt: TGCGCCAGCAGCTCCCGGGACAGGGGAGACTACACCTTC
clone_size: NA; d_call: TRBD1; v_call: TRBV29-1; j_call: TRBJ2-2; cdr3_aa: CSVDPGQGTGELFF; cdr3_nt: TGCAGCGTAGACCCGGGACAGGGGACCGGGGAGCTGTTTTTT
clone_size: once; d_call: NA; v_call: TRBV5-4; j_call: TRBJ1-2; cdr3_aa: CASTLGGSNGYTF; cdr3_nt: TGTGCCAGCACCTTGGGGGGGTCGAATGGCTACACCTTC
clone_size: NA; d_call: NA; v_call: TRBV7-9; j_call: TRBJ2-5; cdr3_aa: CASSYPGTPIQETQYF; cdr3_nt: TGTGCCAGCAGTTATCCCGGGACGCCCATCCAAGAGACCCAGTACTTC
clone_size: NA; d_call: NA; v_call: TRBV11-1; j_call: TRBJ1-2; cdr3_aa: CASSLDSTDNYGYTF; cdr3_nt: TGTGCCAGCAGCTTAGATTCTACAGATAACTATGGCTACACCTTC
clone_size: NA; d_call: NA; v_call: TRBV14; j_call: TRBJ2-1; cdr3_aa: CASSQGFNNEQFF; cdr3_nt: TGTGCCAGCAGCCAAGGCTTCAACAATGAGCAGTTCTTC
clone_size: NA; d_call: NA; v_call: TRBV5-4; j_call: TRBJ2-1; cdr3_aa: CASSFQNNEQFF; cdr3_nt: TGTGCCAGCAGCTTTCAAAACAATGAGCAGTTCTTC
clone_size: NA; d_call: NA; v_call: TRBV7-8; j_call: TRBJ2-2; cdr3_aa: CASCRLQRELFF; cdr3_nt: TGTGCCAGCTGTCGACTTCAACGGGAGCTGTTTTTT
clone_size: NA; d_call: TRBD2; v_call: TRBV7-9; j_call: TRBJ2-1; cdr3_aa: CASSFSGVDEQFF; cdr3_nt: TGTGCCAGCAGCTTTAGCGGGGTCGATGAGCAGTTCTTC
clone_size: once; d_call: NA; v_call: TRBV5-1; j_call: TRBJ2-7; cdr3_aa: CASSFTGREQYF; cdr3_nt: TGCGCCAGCAGCTTCACAGGGAGGGAGCAGTACTTC
clone_size: NA; d_call: NA; v_call: TRBV12-2; j_call: TRBJ2-7; cdr3_aa: CASPCWGRRVADEQYF; cdr3_nt: TGTGCAAGTCCCTGCTGGGGGCGTAGGGTCGCTGACGAGCAGTACTTC
clone_size: few; d_call: NA; v_call: TRBV7-6; j_call: TRBJ1-1; cdr3_aa: CASSLEVNTEAFF; cdr3_nt: TGTGCCAGCAGCTTAGAAGTGAACACTGAAGCTTTCTTT
clone_size: NA; d_call: NA; v_call: TRBV18; j_call: TRBJ1-3; cdr3_aa: CASSTSSGVDTIYF; cdr3_nt: TGTGCCAGCTCAACCTCTTCAGGGGTTGACACCATATATTTT
clone_size: NA; d_call: NA; v_call: TRBV6-5; j_call: TRBJ2-7; cdr3_aa: CASSYRGTSYEQYF; cdr3_nt: TGTGCCAGCAGTTACCGGGGGACCTCCTACGAGCAGTACTTC
clone_size: NA; d_call: NA; v_call: TRBV5-1; j_call: TRBJ1-1; cdr3_aa: CASSLAQGNTEAFF; cdr3_nt: TGCGCCAGCAGCTTGGCACAGGGGAACACTGAAGCTTTCTTT
clone_size: NA; d_call: TRBD1; v_call: TRBV2; j_call: TRBJ1-4; cdr3_aa: CASSGQGEKLFF; cdr3_nt: TGTGCCAGCAGCGGACAGGGAGAAAAACTGTTTTTT
clone_size: NA; d_call: TRBD1; v_call: TRBV12-3/TRBV12-4; j_call: TRBJ1-4; cdr3_aa: CASSAGGQVKLFF; cdr3_nt: TGTGCCAGCAGTGCCGGGGGACAGGTAAAACTGTTTTTT
clone_size: NA; d_call: TRBD1; v_call: TRBV13; j_call: TRBJ2-3; cdr3_aa: CASSLLLRTGGRTQYF; cdr3_nt: TGTGCCAGCAGCTTATTGCTCCGGACAGGGGGACGTACGCAGTATTTT
clone_size: NA; d_call: NA; v_call: TRBV4-1; j_call: TRBJ1-4; cdr3_aa: CASSHGQIATNEKLFF; cdr3_nt: TGCGCCAGCAGCCACGGACAGATTGCAACTAATGAAAAACTGTTTTTT
clone_size: NA; d_call: NA; v_call: TRBV27; j_call: TRBJ1-1; cdr3_aa: CASRGATEAFF; cdr3_nt: TGTGCCAGCAGAGGGGCCACTGAAGCTTTCTTT
clone_size: NA; d_call: TRBD1; v_call: TRBV2; j_call: TRBJ2-7; cdr3_aa: CASRSDRGFDEQYF; cdr3_nt: TGTGCCAGCAGATCGGACAGGGGTTTTGACGAGCAGTACTTC
clone_size: NA; d_call: TRBD1; v_call: TRBV19; j_call: TRBJ1-5; cdr3_aa: CASSRTGGDQPQHF; cdr3_nt: TGTGCCAGTAGTAGGACAGGGGGCGATCAGCCCCAGCATTTT
clone_size: NA; d_call: NA; v_call: TRBV6-2/TRBV6-3; j_call: TRBJ2-3; cdr3_aa: CASSRQRDTQYF; cdr3_nt: TGTGCCAGCAGCCGCCAGAGGGATACGCAGTATTTT
clone_size: NA; d_call: NA; v_call: TRBV7-8; j_call: TRBJ1-3; cdr3_aa: CASSIGGLSGNTIYF; cdr3_nt: TGTGCCAGCAGCATCGGGGGACTCTCTGGAAACACCATATATTTT
clone_size: NA; d_call: NA; v_call: TRBV5-4; j_call: TRBJ1-1; cdr3_aa: CASRSGQTEAFF; cdr3_nt: TGTGCCAGCAGATCAGGACAGACTGAAGCTTTCTTT
clone_size: NA; d_call: TRBD2; v_call: TRBV14; j_call: TRBJ2-1; cdr3_aa: CASSQGPSGGLFGSVHSNEQFF; cdr3_nt: TGTGCCAGCAGCCAAGGGCCTAGCGGGGGGCTGTTTGGATCGGTCCATTCCAATGAGCAGTTCTTC
clone_size: NA; d_call: NA; v_call: TRBV9; j_call: TRBJ2-7; cdr3_aa: CASSVDPGSSYEQYF; cdr3_nt: TGTGCCAGCAGCGTAGACCCGGGGAGCTCCTACGAGCAGTACTTC